Each of the 14 T cell receptor beta chains below was sequenced from the same sample in a study of immune characterization of retroperitoneal liposarcoma. TCRdb reprocessed the PCR reads via MiXCR and lists one record per CDR3 protein. The profile shows over 5,000 distinct CDR3 sequences, less than 35% of them singletons. Sequencing was performed on tumor tissue. The receptors originated from a female donor with retroperitoneal liposarcoma.

The sample holds one count of this clonotype. Compared with germline, one end of the junction differs, possibly owing to a read error. This chain uses TRBV4-1 with TRBJ2-7, with TRBD1 identical over 12 bases. Germline V CDR1 and CDR2: MGHRA, YSYEKL. This CDR3 region has 19 residues. The CDR3 protein is CASSHRDRGRLVLSYEQYF. CDR3 in DNA: TGTGCCAGCAGCCATCGGGACAGGGGGCGTCTAGTCCTATCGTACGAGCAGTACTTC.

The chain carries TRBV6-1 and TRBJ2-2; TRBD2 aligns across 13 bases. Trimming removed 5 bases from V and 5 bases from J; junction bases left unmatched: 8. CDR1 is MNHNS and CDR2 is SASEGT in the germline V gene. The CDR3 is made up of 17 amino acids. Written as DNA, the CDR3 is TGTGCCAGCAGTTATAGACTAGCGGGAGGCCGGACCGGGGAGCTGTTTTTT. Translated: CASSYRLAGGRTGELFF.

This clonotype was seen ten or more times. The chain recombines TRBV6-6 with TRBJ1-1; D is perhaps TRBD1 (6 bases). V was clipped by 2 bases and J by 5 bases, with 9 bases between them. The CDR3 covers 13 residues. Germline loops: CDR1 MNHNY, CDR2 SVGAGI (reference sequence). The DNA of the CDR3 is TGTGCCAGCAGTTACAGGGGGGGGACTGAAGCTTTCTTT. This encodes CASSYRGGTEAFF.

This chain connects TRBV12-5 to TRBJ1-4; possibly TRBD1 for D (5 bases). The CDR3 consists of 14 residues. V lost 1 base and J lost 10, with 13 bases in between. Germline V gives CDR1 LGHNT, CDR2 FRNRAP. The CDR3, as DNA: TGTGCTAGTGGTTTGGAGGGACGTGGAGGAAAACTGTTTTTT. Translation gives CASGLEGRGGKLFF.

This clonotype turned up a few times. The rearrangement links TRBV6-8 to TRBJ2-1, with D possibly TRBD2 on 6 matching bases. Germline V CDR1 and CDR2: MNHGY, SAAAGT. CDR3 length: 17 amino acids. V was clipped by 1 base and J by 8 bases, with 21 bases between them. DNA of the CDR3: TGTGCCAGCAGTTACTGGGGGACTCGGGGGATTGGAGATGAGCAGTTCTTC. Amino acids: CASSYWGTRGIGDEQFF.

This clonotype was picked up many times. The chain combines TRBV6-5 with TRBJ2-4; 7 bases match TRBD1. Trimming removed 2 bases from V and 5 bases from J; junction bases left unmatched: 0. The CDR3 covers 13 residues. Germline V CDR1 and CDR2: MNHEY, SVGAGI. CDR3 nucleotides: TGTGCCAGCAGTTACGGGACAGAAAACATTCAGTACTTC. This gives the protein CASSYGTENIQYF.

This rearrangement joins TRBV7-2 to TRBJ2-1; 10 bases map to TRBD1. Germline CDR1 is SGHTA and CDR2 is FQGNSA. There are 13 residues in the CDR3. The J segment lost 10 bases and the V segment lost 4 bases, leaving 4 bases of the junction unmatched. The CDR3 nucleotides read TGTGCCAGCAGCTCTGGGACAGGGGACGAGCAGTTCTTC. Protein sequence: CASSSGTGDEQFF.

The table lists this clonotype with many counts. CDR3 nucleotides: TGTGCCAGCAGCCCTCGGACTAGCGGGAACACCGGGGAGCTGTTTTTT. Amino acid sequence: CASSPRTSGNTGELFF. The rearrangement links TRBV5-5 to TRBJ2-2; TRBD2 agrees at 10 bases. Germline CDR1 and CDR2: SGHKS and YYEKEE (reference sequence). The CDR3 is 16 amino acids. Trimming removed 4 bases from V and 1 base from J; junction bases left unmatched: 4.

In its sample, this clonotype ranks as medium-sized. One end of the junction varies from germline; a read error may be responsible. The chain couples TRBV12-5 to TRBJ2-1; D tentatively reads TRBD1 or TRBD2 (6 bases each). The CDR3 spans 16 residues. In germline, CDR1 is LGHNT, CDR2 FRNRAP. The CDR3 loop is CASGLVTEGGYHEQFF. The CDR3 DNA is TGTGCTAGTGGTTTGGTAACGGAGGGGGGCTACCATGAGCAGTTCTTC. The full variable domain, completed using reference TRBV12-5 and TRBJ2-1, is DARVTQTPRHKVTEMGQEVTMRCQPILGHNTVFWYRQTMMQGLELLAYFRNRAPLDDSGMPKDRFSAEMPDATLATLKIQPSEPRDSAVYFCASGLVTEGGYHEQFFGPGTRLTVL.

About this clonotype: A clone one base away is much larger, so this may be a read error. V and J are TRBV7-6 and TRBJ2-1; unclear D gene. With 1 base removed from V and 10 bases from J, the gap between germline ends came to 20 bases. CDR3 size: 16 residues. Germline loops: CDR1 SGHVS, CDR2 FNYEAQ. CDR3 nucleotides: TGTGCCAGCAGCTTAGGGGGAAATCTGCGACCCTACGAGCAGTTCTTC. Encoded protein: CASSLGGNLRPYEQFF.

This clonotype occurred a few times. The chain uses TRBV6-6 and TRBJ1-6; D is unclear. The V gene lost 0 bases and the J gene lost 2 bases, with 11 bases spanning the gap. This CDR3 is 17 amino acids long. Per germline, CDR1 MNHNY and CDR2 SVGAGI (reference sequence). The CDR3 nucleotides read TGTGCCAGCAGTTACTCCGAAAGGGATCCCTATAATTCACCCCTCCACTTT. It encodes CASSYSERDPYNSPLHF.

This clonotype was seen more than once but under ten times. This chain uses TRBV4-1 with TRBJ2-1, with 11 nucleotides matching TRBD2. V lost 0 bases and J lost 7; bases outside the gene matches: 2. Germline V gene sequence: CDR1 MGHRA, CDR2 YSYEKL. This CDR3 contains 15 residues. CDR3 protein: CASSQDWTSGNEQFF. DNA of the CDR3: TGCGCCAGCAGCCAAGATTGGACTAGCGGGAATGAGCAGTTCTTC.

This clonotype was recorded at least ten times. The genes are TRBV6-1 and TRBJ2-1, with 13 bases fitting TRBD2. This CDR3 spans 16 amino acids. Germline loops: CDR1 MNHNS, CDR2 SASEGT. After removal of 0 bases from V and 8 bases from J, the junction contained 4 bases not matched to a gene. In DNA form, the CDR3 reads TGTGCCAGCAGTGAAGCGAGGACTAGCGGGAGCGATGAGCAGTTCTTC. Residues: CASSEARTSGSDEQFF.

This clonotype is medium-sized by share. This rearrangement joins TRBV7-3 to TRBJ2-3; TRBD1 might be the D (5 bases). Germline CDR1 is SGHTA and CDR2 is FQGTGA. This CDR3 comprises 13 residues. V lost 3 bases and J lost 6, with 10 bases in between. CDR3 bases: TGTGCCAGCAGCTTTGGACCAGGGGATACGCAGTATTTT. Protein product: CASSFGPGDTQYF.